This passage covers 26 T cell receptor beta chains from one sample sequenced in a study of Graves' ophthalmopathy and Graves' hyperthyroidism. From RNA, the CDR3 regions of TCR beta chains were amplified and sequenced. HTBI-primed RT-PCR formed the first round, and a multiplex PCR formed the second. TCRdb passed the multiplex PCR reads through MiXCR, listing each CDR3 protein once. The sample consists of approximately 640,000 distinct CDR3 sequences, about 41% of them appearing once. Sample: peripheral blood. These receptors all stem from an adult man with Graves' ophthalmopathy.

The chain uses TRBV10-3 and TRBJ2-2; unclear D gene. V was pared by 2 bases and J by 10 bases, with 8 bases between. Germline CDR1 and CDR2: ENHRY and SYGVKD. This CDR3 has 12 residues. CDR3 sequence reads: CAISETGEELFF. In DNA, the CDR3 is TGTGCCATCAGTGAGACGGGCGAGGAGCTGTTTTTT.

The chain combines TRBV5-8 with TRBJ1-2; D is undetermined. The CDR3 consists of 14 residues. The germline CDR1 and CDR2 sequences are SGHTS and YDEGEE. Trimming removed 5 bases from V and 2 bases from J, with 13 bases in between. CDR3 region: CASRPGGPNYGYTF. CDR3 coding DNA: TGTGCCAGCAGACCTGGTGGGCCAAACTATGGCTACACCTTC.

J is TRBJ2-5 and V is TRBV2, with a possible D match to TRBD1 (5 bases). The CDR3 sequence is 11 residues long. The germline V gene encodes CDR1 SNHLY and CDR2 FYNNEI. DNA of the CDR3: TGTGCTATCAGGGATCAAGAGACCCAGTACTTC. As protein: CAIRDQETQYF. Complete variable domain (other parts from reference TRBV2 and TRBJ2-5): EPEVTQTPSHQVTQMGQEVILRCVPISNHLYFYWYRQILGQKVEFLVSFYNNEISEKSEIFDDQFSVERPDGSNFTLKIRSTKLEDSAMYFCAIRDQETQYFGPGTRLLVL.

This sequence joins TRBV11-2 and TRBJ1-4; 8 nucleotides align to TRBD1. The CDR3 is 14 amino acids. Germline loops: CDR1 SGHAT, CDR2 FQNNGV. Losses at the gene ends were 7 bases for V and 7 bases for J; bases not matched to a gene: 8. The chain's CDR3 is CASTKGTGGEKLFF. CDR3 DNA: TGTGCCAGCACCAAAGGGACAGGTGGTGAAAAACTGTTTTTT.

The table lists this clonotype with a few counts. Compared with germline, one end of the junction differs, possibly owing to a read error. The chain is built from TRBV10-3 and TRBJ2-7; no firm D call. CDR3 length equals 13 residues. CDR1 and CDR2 from the germline V gene are ENHRY and SYGVKD. The CDR3 protein is CASSEDVYYEQYF. The CDR3 bases are TGTGCCAGCAGTGAAGACGTATACTACGAGCAGTACTTC.

This clonotype occurred many times. The chain is built from TRBV4-1 and TRBJ2-5, with D uncertain. V lost 0 bases and J lost 5, with 10 bases in between. The CDR3 has 14 amino acids. CDR1 and CDR2 (germline): MGHRA, YSYEKL. CDR3 in amino acids: CASSQDVDRETQYF. Here the CDR3 DNA reads TGCGCCAGCAGCCAAGACGTCGATAGGGAGACCCAGTACTTC.

This chain links TRBV5-1 with TRBJ2-5; 11 bases map to TRBD1. Germline loops: CDR1 SGHRS, CDR2 YFSETQ. J lost 1 base, V lost 4 bases, and 6 bases had no gene match. The CDR3 length is 16 residues. As DNA, the CDR3 is TGCGCCAGCAGCCTGGGGACAGGGGGAAGCCAAGAGACCCAGTACTTC. This sequence encodes CASSLGTGGSQETQYF.

The chain links TRBV20-1 to TRBJ2-2; maybe TRBD1 (6 bases). This CDR3 has 15 residues. CDR1 is DFQATT and CDR2 is SNEGSKA in the germline V gene (reference sequence). The ends were cut back, 3 bases at V and 0 bases at J, with 11 bases in the middle. CDR3 residues: CSASTGTPNTGELFF. CDR3 coding DNA: TGCAGTGCTAGTACCGGGACACCGAACACCGGGGAGCTGTTTTTT.

This clonotype was picked up many times. A junction boundary mismatches the germline segment, possibly from a read error. CDR3 nucleotides: TGTGCCAGCAGTATTACCTCTGGAAACACCATATATTTT. Protein sequence: CASSITSGNTIYF. The genes are TRBV10-3 and TRBJ1-3, with D uncertain. The CDR3 covers 13 residues. The germline gives CDR1 ENHRY, CDR2 SYGVKD.

This chain uses TRBV7-9 with TRBJ2-7, with TRBD1 identical over 10 bases. V trimming: 3 bases; J trimming: 5 bases; junction bases outside the gene matches: 10. The CDR3 consists of 16 residues. Germline CDR1 reads SEHNR; CDR2 reads FQNEAQ (reference sequence). The CDR3 protein is CASSLVPGQGLNEQYF. Written as DNA, the CDR3 is TGTGCCAGCAGCTTGGTTCCGGGACAGGGGTTGAACGAGCAGTACTTC.

This clonotype showed up many times. The chain uses TRBV6-6 and TRBJ2-5, with 7 nucleotides matching TRBD2. The CDR3 contains 13 residues. V was clipped by 7 bases and J by 5 bases; unmatched bases: 7. The germline V gene encodes CDR1 MNHNY and CDR2 SVGAGI (reference sequence). The CDR3 DNA reads as TGTGCCAGCATCACTAGCGACTCGGAGACCCAGTACTTC. Translating gives CASITSDSETQYF.

The rearrangement links TRBV25-1 to TRBJ2-6, with 10 bases lining up with TRBD1. In germline, CDR1 is MGHDK, CDR2 SYGVNS. The CDR3 is 18 amino acids. V was pared by 3 bases and J by 2 bases, with 7 bases of the junction left unmatched. The CDR3 nucleotides read TGTGCCAGCAGTGACCGTCGGACAGGGGGAGCTGGGGCCAACGTCCTGACTTTC. It yields the protein CASSDRRTGGAGANVLTF.

This clonotype came up many times. The chain is built from TRBV15 and TRBJ1-5, with unresolved D. Germline loops: CDR1 LNHNV, CDR2 YYDKDF (reference sequence). CDR3 size: 14 residues. V lost 1 base and J lost 4, with 8 bases in between. This CDR3 reads CATSRVEVNQPQHF. The DNA of the CDR3 is TGTGCCACCAGCAGAGTTGAAGTTAATCAGCCCCAGCATTTT.

The chain has TRBV12-3 or TRBV12-4 and TRBJ2-7; a weak D match, TRBD1 (5 bases). The length of the CDR3 is 13 residues. V was pared by 5 bases and J by 2 bases, with 10 bases between. The DNA for the CDR3 is TGTGCCAGCAGTGAACAGGTGGCCTACGAGCAGTACTTC. Protein product: CASSEQVAYEQYF.

As regards this clonotype: With a much larger clone just one base away, this may be a read error. The rearrangement uses TRBV14 and TRBJ2-7; weak D call: TRBD1 (5 bases). This CDR3 spans 12 amino acids. V shed 4 bases and J shed 10 bases, with 14 bases lying between them. Germline CDR1 is SGHDN and CDR2 is FVKESK. In DNA, the CDR3 is TGTGCCAGCAGCCGTGGACAAGTGAGACAGTACTTC. Amino acid sequence: CASSRGQVRQYF.

This clonotype was seen many times. The J gene is TRBJ2-7, the V gene TRBV29-1; D not resolved. Germline V lookup: CDR1 SQVTM, CDR2 ANQGSEA. The V gene lost 4 bases and the J gene lost 2 bases, with 12 bases spanning the gap. The CDR3 runs 13 residues. The CDR3 DNA follows: TGCAGCGTTGCCCGACTGGAAGCCTACGAGCAGTACTTC. Translating gives CSVARLEAYEQYF.

This chain connects TRBV7-6 to TRBJ2-5; D gene ambiguous. Germline CDR1 SGHVS, CDR2 FNYEAQ. V was pared by 2 bases and J by 5 bases, with 15 bases between. The CDR3 length is 15 residues. The CDR3 DNA reads TGTGCCAGCAGCTTAATGGCAGGTGTTTGGGAGACCCAGTACTTC. Its protein product is CASSLMAGVWETQYF.

In the case of this clonotype: The junction does not match germline at one end; this may be a read error. V usage is TRBV29-1 and J usage is TRBJ2-6, with D perhaps matching TRBD2 (6 bases). The CDR3 covers 13 residues. Germline V gives CDR1 SQVTM, CDR2 ANQGSEA. CDR3 region: CSVERRGKGTEAF. The CDR3, as DNA: TGCAGCGTTGAGAGGAGGGGAAAGGGGACTGAAGCTTTC.

This clonotype was counted once. The chain recombines TRBV25-1 with TRBJ1-4; the match to TRBD1 covers 7 bases. V lost 4 bases and J lost 8; bases outside the gene matches: 10. The CDR3 spans 15 residues. Germline CDR1 MGHDK, CDR2 SYGVNS. The CDR3 DNA reads TGTGCCAGCAGTGTAACGGGACAGCTTCGGGAAAAACTGTTTTTT. It is translated as CASSVTGQLREKLFF. Complete variable domain (other parts from reference TRBV25-1 and TRBJ1-4): EADIYQTPRYLVIGTGKKITLECSQTMGHDKMYWYQQDPGMELHLIHYSYGVNSTEKGDLSSESTVSRIRTEHFPLTLESARPSHTSQYLCASSVTGQLREKLFFGSGTQLSVL.

This clonotype was recorded at least ten times. The chain links TRBV7-2 to TRBJ2-7; TRBD1 aligns across 8 bases. After removal of 5 bases from V and 6 bases from J, the junction contained 12 bases not matched to a gene. Germline V gene lookup returns CDR1 SGHTA and CDR2 FQGNSA. The CDR3 covers 15 residues. The CDR3 sequence: CASSPSRTGFTEQYF. CDR3 DNA sequence: TGTGCCAGCAGCCCTTCCCGGACAGGGTTTACCGAGCAGTACTTC. Together with reference TRBV7-2 and TRBJ2-7, the CDR3 gives the full variable domain: GAGVSQSPSNKVTEKGKDVELRCDPISGHTALYWYRQSLGQGLEFLIYFQGNSAPDKSGLPSDRFSAERTGGSVSTLTIQRTQQEDSAVYLCASSPSRTGFTEQYFGPGTRLTVT.

V gene TRBV25-1 combines with J gene TRBJ1-5, with 8 bases that match TRBD1. Germline trimming cut 10 bases from V and 4 bases from J; bases unmatched to any gene: 15. The germline gives CDR1 MGHDK, CDR2 SYGVNS. This CDR3 is 16 amino acids long. CDR3 loop: CATSRFPQGANQPQHF. DNA for the CDR3: TGTGCCACCAGCAGATTTCCTCAGGGGGCGAATCAGCCCCAGCATTTT.

This clonotype has a count of ten or more. The chain recombines TRBV7-9 with TRBJ1-1, with TRBD1 matching 10 bases. Germline CDR1 reads SEHNR; CDR2 reads FQNEAQ (reference sequence). This CDR3 has 15 residues. Trimming cost V 7 bases and J 0 bases; bases outside gene matches: 5. The CDR3 DNA is TGTGCCAGCATGGACAGGGGGGACATGAACACTGAAGCTTTCTTT. Amino acids: CASMDRGDMNTEAFF.

This clonotype was seen repeatedly, ten times or more. V is TRBV29-1 and J is TRBJ2-7; 9 bases agree with TRBD1. V shed 8 bases, J shed 5 bases, and the junction held 13 bases outside the gene matches. The CDR3 runs 14 residues. CDR1 is SQVTM and CDR2 is ANQGSEA in the germline V gene. The CDR3 DNA reads TGCAGCTTTACCACCGGACAGGGGCACCACGAGCAGTACTTC. It translates to CSFTTGQGHHEQYF.

This clonotype was found a few times. V is TRBV6-4 and J is TRBJ2-5; 8 nucleotides match TRBD2. Germline CDR1 reads MRHNA; CDR2 reads SNTAGT. With V trimmed by 3 bases and J by 4 bases, 7 bases remained unmatched. The CDR3 sequence is 15 residues long. The CDR3 DNA sequence: TGTGCCAGCAGTGAAGGAGCGGGGGAAGGAGAGACCCAGTACTTC. Its protein is CASSEGAGEGETQYF.

This clonotype showed up just a few times. This rearrangement joins TRBV10-3 to TRBJ1-1; 10 bases are shared with TRBD1. CDR3 length equals 15 residues. The junction had 11 bases not matched to a gene; V was cut back by 10 bases and J by 3 bases. Germline CDR1 and CDR2: ENHRY and SYGVKD. The CDR3 DNA reads TGTGCCAGCAAAGACAGGGGGCGGTGGGACACTGAAGCTTTCTTT. Its protein is CASKDRGRWDTEAFF.

This clonotype has ten or more counts. The chain joins TRBV9 to TRBJ1-2; D possibly corresponds to TRBD1 (5 bases). Trimming left V 4 bases short and J 5 bases short, with 15 bases between. CDR3 length: 14 residues. Germline CDR1 and CDR2: SGDLS and YYNGEE. The CDR3 region is CASSSFGGNYGYTF. The CDR3 coding sequence is TGTGCCAGCAGCAGTTTCGGGGGGAATTATGGCTACACCTTC. Full variable domain (missing parts from reference TRBV9 and TRBJ1-2): DSGVTQTPKHLITATGQRVTLRCSPRSGDLSVYWYQQSLDQGLQFLIQYYNGEERAKGNILERFSAQQFPDLHSELNLSSLELGDSALYFCASSSFGGNYGYTFGSGTRLTVV.